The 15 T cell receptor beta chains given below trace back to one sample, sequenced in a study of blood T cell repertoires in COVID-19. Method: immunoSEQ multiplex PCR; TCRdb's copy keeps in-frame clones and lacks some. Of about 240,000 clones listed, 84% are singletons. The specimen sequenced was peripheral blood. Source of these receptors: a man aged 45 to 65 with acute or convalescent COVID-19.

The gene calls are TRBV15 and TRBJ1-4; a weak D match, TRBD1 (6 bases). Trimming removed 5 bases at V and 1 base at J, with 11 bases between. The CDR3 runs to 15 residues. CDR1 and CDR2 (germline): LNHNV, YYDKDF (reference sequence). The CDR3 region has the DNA TGTGCCACCAGCCGGACCAGGGGAACTAATGAAAAACTGTTTTTT. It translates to CATSRTRGTNEKLFF.

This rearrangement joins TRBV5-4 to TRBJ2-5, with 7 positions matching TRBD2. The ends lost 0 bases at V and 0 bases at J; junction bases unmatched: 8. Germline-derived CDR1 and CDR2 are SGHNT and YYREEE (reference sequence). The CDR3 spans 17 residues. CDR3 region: CASSLALSGDNQETQYF. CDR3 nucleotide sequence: TGTGCCAGCAGCTTGGCCCTCAGCGGGGATAACCAAGAGACCCAGTACTTC.

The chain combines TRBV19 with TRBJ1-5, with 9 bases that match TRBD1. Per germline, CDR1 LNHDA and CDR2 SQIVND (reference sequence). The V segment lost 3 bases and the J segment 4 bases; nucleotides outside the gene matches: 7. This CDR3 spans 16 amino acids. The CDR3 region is CASSIPGQGLNQPQHF. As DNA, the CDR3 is TGTGCCAGTAGTATCCCGGGACAGGGCCTAAATCAGCCCCAGCATTTT.

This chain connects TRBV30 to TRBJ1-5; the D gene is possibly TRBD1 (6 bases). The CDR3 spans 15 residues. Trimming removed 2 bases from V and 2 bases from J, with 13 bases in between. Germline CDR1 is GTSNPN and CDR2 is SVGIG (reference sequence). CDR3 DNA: TGTGCCTGGAGTCAGGGGTCAGATCGCAATCAGCCCCAGCATTTT. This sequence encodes CAWSQGSDRNQPQHF.

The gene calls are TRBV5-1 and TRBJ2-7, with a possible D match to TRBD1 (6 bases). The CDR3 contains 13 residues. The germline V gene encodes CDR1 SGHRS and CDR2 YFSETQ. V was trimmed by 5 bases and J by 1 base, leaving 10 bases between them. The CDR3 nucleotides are TGCGCCAGCAGTACGACAGGTTCCTACGAGCAGTACTTC. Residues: CASSTTGSYEQYF.

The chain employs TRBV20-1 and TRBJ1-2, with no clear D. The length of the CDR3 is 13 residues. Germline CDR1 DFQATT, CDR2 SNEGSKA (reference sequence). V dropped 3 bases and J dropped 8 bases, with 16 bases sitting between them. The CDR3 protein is CSASRSVAEGYTF. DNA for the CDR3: TGCAGTGCTAGTAGGTCTGTCGCGGAGGGCTACACCTTC.

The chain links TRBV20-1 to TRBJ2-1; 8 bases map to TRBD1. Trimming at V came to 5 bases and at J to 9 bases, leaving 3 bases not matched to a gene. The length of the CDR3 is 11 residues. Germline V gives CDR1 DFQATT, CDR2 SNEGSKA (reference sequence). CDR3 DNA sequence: TGCAGTGCTTCCAGGGGGCTTGAGCAGTTCTTC. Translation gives CSASRGLEQFF.

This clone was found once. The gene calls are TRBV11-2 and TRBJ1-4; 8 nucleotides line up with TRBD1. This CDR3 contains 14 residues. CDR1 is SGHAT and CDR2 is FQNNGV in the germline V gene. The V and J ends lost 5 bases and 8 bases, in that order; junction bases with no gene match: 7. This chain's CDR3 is CASSRTGYREKLFF. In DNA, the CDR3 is TGTGCCAGCAGCCGGACAGGGTATCGCGAAAAACTGTTTTTT.

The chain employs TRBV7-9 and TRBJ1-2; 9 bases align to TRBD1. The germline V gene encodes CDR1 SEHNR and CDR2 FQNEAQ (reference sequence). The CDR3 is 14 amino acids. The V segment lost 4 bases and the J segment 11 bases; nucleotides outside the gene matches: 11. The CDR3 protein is CASSSTDRGSWYTF. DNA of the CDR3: TGTGCCAGCAGCTCAACCGACAGGGGGAGTTGGTACACCTTC.

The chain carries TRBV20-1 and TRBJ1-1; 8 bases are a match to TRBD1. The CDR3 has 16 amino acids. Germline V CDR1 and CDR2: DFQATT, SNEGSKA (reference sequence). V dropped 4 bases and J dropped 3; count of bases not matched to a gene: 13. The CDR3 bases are TGCAGTGCTAATGACCCCAGGACAGGGCCGGACACTGAAGCTTTCTTT. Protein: CSANDPRTGPDTEAFF.

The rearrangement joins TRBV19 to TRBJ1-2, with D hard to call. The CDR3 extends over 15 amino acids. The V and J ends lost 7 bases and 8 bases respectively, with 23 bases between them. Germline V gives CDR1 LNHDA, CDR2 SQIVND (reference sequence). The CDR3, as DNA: TGTGCCAGTACCACCGCCTTGGCAGGAAGGCAGGGCTACACCTTC. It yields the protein CASTTALAGRQGYTF.

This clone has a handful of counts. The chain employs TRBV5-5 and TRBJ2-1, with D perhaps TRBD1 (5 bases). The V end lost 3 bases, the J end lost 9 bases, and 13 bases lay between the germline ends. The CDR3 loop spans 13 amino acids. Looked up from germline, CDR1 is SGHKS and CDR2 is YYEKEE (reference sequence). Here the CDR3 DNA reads TGTGCCAGCAGCTCGCAGGGTCGTACTGAGCAGTTCTTC. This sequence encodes CASSSQGRTEQFF.

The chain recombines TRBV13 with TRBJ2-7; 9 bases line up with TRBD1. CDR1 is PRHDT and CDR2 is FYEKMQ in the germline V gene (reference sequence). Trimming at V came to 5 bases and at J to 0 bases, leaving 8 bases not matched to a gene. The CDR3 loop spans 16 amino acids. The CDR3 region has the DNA TGTGCCAGCAGCCCATCCGGGACAGGGACCTCCTACGAGCAGTACTTC. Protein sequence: CASSPSGTGTSYEQYF.

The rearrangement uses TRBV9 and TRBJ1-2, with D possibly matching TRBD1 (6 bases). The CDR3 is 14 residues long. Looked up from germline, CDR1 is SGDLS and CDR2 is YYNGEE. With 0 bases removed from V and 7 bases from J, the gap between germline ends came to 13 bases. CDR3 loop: CASSVVGGRGGYTF. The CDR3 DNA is TGTGCCAGCAGCGTAGTCGGGGGGCGTGGTGGCTACACCTTC. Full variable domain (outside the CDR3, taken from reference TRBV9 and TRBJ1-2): DSGVTQTPKHLITATGQRVTLRCSPRSGDLSVYWYQQSLDQGLQFLIQYYNGEERAKGNILERFSAQQFPDLHSELNLSSLELGDSALYFCASSVVGGRGGYTFGSGTRLTVV.

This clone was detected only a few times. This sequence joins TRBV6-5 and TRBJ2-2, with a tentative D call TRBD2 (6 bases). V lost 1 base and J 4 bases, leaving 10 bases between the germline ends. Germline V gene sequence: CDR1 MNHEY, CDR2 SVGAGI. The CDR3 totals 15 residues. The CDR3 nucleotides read TGTGCCAGCAGTTACTTGGGAGGAGGCACCGGGGAGCTGTTTTTT. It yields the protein CASSYLGGGTGELFF.